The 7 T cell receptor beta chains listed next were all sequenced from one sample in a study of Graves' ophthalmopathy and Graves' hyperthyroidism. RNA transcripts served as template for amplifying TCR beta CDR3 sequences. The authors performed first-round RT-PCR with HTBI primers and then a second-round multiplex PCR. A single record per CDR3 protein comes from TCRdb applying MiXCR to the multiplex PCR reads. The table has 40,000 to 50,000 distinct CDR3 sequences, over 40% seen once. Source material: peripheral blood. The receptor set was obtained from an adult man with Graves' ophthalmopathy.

In DNA, the CDR3 is TGTGCCAGCAGCCCGACCCAGTACTTC. This codes for CASSPTQYF. V is TRBV9 and J is TRBJ2-5; no reliable D call. Deletions cut 4 bases from V and 7 bases from J, with 2 bases between. The CDR3 consists of 9 residues. CDR1 is SGDLS and CDR2 is YYNGEE in the germline V gene.

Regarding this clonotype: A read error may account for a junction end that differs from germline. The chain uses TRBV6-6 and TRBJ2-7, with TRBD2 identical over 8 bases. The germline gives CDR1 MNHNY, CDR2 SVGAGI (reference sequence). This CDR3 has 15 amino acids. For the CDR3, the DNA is TGTGCCAGCAGTTACGCAACTAGCGGACACTGCGAGCAGCACTTC. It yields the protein CASSYATSGHCEQHF.

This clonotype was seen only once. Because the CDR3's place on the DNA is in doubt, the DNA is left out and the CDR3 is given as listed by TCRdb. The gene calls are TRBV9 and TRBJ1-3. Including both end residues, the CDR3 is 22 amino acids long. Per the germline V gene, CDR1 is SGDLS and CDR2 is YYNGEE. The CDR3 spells CASSVDSGRAYEQYFGPGTIYF.

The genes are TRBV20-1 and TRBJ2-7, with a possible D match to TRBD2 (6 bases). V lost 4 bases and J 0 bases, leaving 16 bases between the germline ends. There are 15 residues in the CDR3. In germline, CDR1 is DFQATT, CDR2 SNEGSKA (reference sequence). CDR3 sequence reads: CSAIFSGGASYEQYF. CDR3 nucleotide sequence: TGCAGTGCTATATTTAGTGGAGGGGCCTCCTACGAGCAGTACTTC.

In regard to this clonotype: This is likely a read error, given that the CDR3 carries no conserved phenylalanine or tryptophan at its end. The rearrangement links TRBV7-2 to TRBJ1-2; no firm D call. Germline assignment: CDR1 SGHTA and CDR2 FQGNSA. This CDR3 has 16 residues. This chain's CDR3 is CVSSSPIGPASYGYTY. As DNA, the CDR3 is TGTGTCAGCAGCTCCCCAATAGGACCAGCTAGCTATGGCTACACCTAC.

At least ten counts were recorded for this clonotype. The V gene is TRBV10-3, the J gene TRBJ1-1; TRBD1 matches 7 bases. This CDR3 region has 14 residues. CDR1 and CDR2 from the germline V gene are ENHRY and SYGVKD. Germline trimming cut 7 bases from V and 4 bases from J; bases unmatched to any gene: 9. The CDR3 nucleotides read TGTGCCATCAAAAGGACAGGACAGTTCACTGAAGCTTTCTTT. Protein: CAIKRTGQFTEAFF.

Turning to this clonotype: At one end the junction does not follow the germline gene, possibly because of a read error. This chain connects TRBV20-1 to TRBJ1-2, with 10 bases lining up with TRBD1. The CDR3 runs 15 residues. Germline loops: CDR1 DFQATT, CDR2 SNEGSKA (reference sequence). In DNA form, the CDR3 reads TGCAGTGCTGGAGGGACAGGGGATCGTAACTATGACTACACCTTC. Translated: CSAGGTGDRNYDYTF.